The present entry profiles one T cell receptor beta chain with its context. Its antigen target is currently unknown. Base qualities were left out, and no much larger clone turns up one base away. The data are from a study of early stage breast cancer tumors (dated by TCRdb to about 2017). With regard to the full study: Of the approximately 15 invasive breast tumors, eleven to twelve were found to be estrogen receptor-positive, progesterone receptor-positive and HER2-negative. Eight of the 12 ER+/PR+/HER2- tumors were invasive ductal carcinomas, while the other four were invasive lobular carcinomas. The average read coverage per sample was around 9.1-fold. The samples as a whole yielded a few million detected templates, corresponding to approximately 990,000 unique clonotypes.

CDR1 is given as SGHDN and CDR2 as FVKESK, both from the germline V gene. Taken from cysteine to phenylalanine, the CDR3 has 17 residues. The CDR3 DNA has 51 bases and is translated from base 1. Deletion took 1 base off V and 6 bases off J, with a span of 19 bases between the germline ends. The study profiled bulk TCR beta-chain repertoires in matched peripheral blood, tumor and adjacent normal breast tissue taken from approximately 15 patients with early-stage breast cancer. Before surgery, about 4.5-10 mL of whole blood was collected in EDTA tubes and processed within 2 hours. Peripheral blood mononuclear cells were isolated by Ficoll-Paque centrifugation in SepMate-50 tubes. PBMCs were cryopreserved in roughly 90% FBS with about 10% DMSO in aliquots of about 1.9 to 4.5 million cells and stored in liquid nitrogen. The Qiagen AllPrep DNA/RNA Mini kit was used to extract genomic DNA. Every sample was amplified as two independent genomic DNA replicates, using roughly 0.5 ug for blood and about 1.6 ug for tumor or normal breast. Following the manufacturer's instructions, the ImmunoSeq Intro kit was used to carry out TCRB sequencing on genomic DNA. For absolute quantification, the roughly 30-cycle multiplex PCR included proprietary primers along with spike-in control sequences. An 87-bp fragment spanning the CDR3 and flanking V and J genes was sequenced with single-end 150-bp reads. Seven samples, with two replicates for each sample, were multiplexed per lane of an Illumina MiSeq using version 3.0 chemistry. Under the source paper's analysis protocol: Raw data were processed with the vendor's proprietary pipeline, and both replicates were merged into a single result per sample. To define clonotypes, the study grouped productive rearrangements that shared the V-gene family, CDR3 amino acid sequence and J-gene segment. Clonality was calculated as 1 minus the normalized Shannon entropy (Pielou evenness) of TCRB abundances. T cell density was estimated by dividing total templates by the number of input cells inferred from the DNA input amount. Recon was used with default parameters to estimate total repertoire diversity and clonality. Tumor-enriched clonotypes were defined as having over 0.1% abundance in tumor and at least 32-fold higher abundance than in normal breast. TCRdb mirrors the immuneACCESS table, restricted to in-frame sequences. Some clones are absent from its copies; in checked studies, under half trace to an unresolved V gene, and the reason for the others is unknown. That table gives V, J and clone size, and the DNA gave D and trimming. For this sample the table gives about 70,000 clones, of which 65% to 85% were detected only once. Of the sample, approximately 4.5% is held by the ten largest clones.

General conclusions and limits of the study: Sequencing bulk genomic DNA from unsorted cells could not capture chain pairing or functional markers like CD4, CD8 and FOXP3. Repertoires from blood and normal breast were more alike than repertoires from blood and tumor, and in about 85% of the 16 patients, comparing each tissue with blood separated tumor from normal. Because the cohort was small, analysis by tumor subtype was not possible. Tumors showed roughly 2.7-fold higher T cell density and higher clonality than adjacent normal breast tissue. Enriched TCRB sequences shared across patients were mostly commonly generated sequences, unlikely to play an important role in the tumor microenvironment.

The source material was blood. This receptor was identified in a person aged 40 to 49 with breast cancer. The rearranged segments are TRBV14 and TRBJ2-1, with the D gene tentatively TRBD1 or TRBD2, based on 6 matching bases in each. The CDR3: CASSQAPPGGLGNEQFF. The nucleotides read TGTGCCAGCAGCCAAGCCCCTCCCGGGGGCTTAGGCAATGAGCAGTTCTTC.